These T cell receptor beta chains were read from a single sample in a study. TCRdb recomputed calls from the 5' RACE reads with MiXCR, one row per CDR3 protein. The sample has more than 55,000 distinct CDR3 sequences; more than 25% are singletons. Sample: tumor-infiltrating Tregs sorted from the breast tumor. All receptors derive from a female donor with breast cancer. Each CDR3 is given with its conserved first and last residue. Fields, in order: J gene, V gene, D gene, CDR3 protein. The D gene is left open where the match is weak.

j_call: TRBJ2-1
v_call: TRBV7-3
d_call: -
cdr3_aa: CASSSGPTNEQFF

j_call: TRBJ2-3
v_call: TRBV5-1
d_call: TRBD2
cdr3_aa: CASSLSGLGATDTQYF

j_call: TRBJ1-1
v_call: TRBV18
d_call: -
cdr3_aa: CASSPKGQNTEAFF

j_call: TRBJ2-7
v_call: TRBV2
d_call: TRBD2
cdr3_aa: CASKTGGPYEQYF

j_call: TRBJ1-1
v_call: TRBV6-6
d_call: -
cdr3_aa: CASSWDPQSEAFF

j_call: TRBJ1-2
v_call: TRBV28
d_call: -
cdr3_aa: CVGGRYRYTF

j_call: TRBJ1-1
v_call: TRBV5-1
d_call: -
cdr3_aa: CASRVGAGWGTETFF

j_call: TRBJ2-7
v_call: TRBV2
d_call: -
cdr3_aa: CASIKDFYEQYF

j_call: TRBJ2-7
v_call: TRBV5-1
d_call: -
cdr3_aa: CASSSFNEQYF

j_call: TRBJ1-3
v_call: TRBV7-9
d_call: -
cdr3_aa: CASSEVLDTSGNTIYF

j_call: TRBJ2-1
v_call: TRBV7-6
d_call: TRBD2
cdr3_aa: CASSPLWRGAYNEQFF

j_call: TRBJ1-2
v_call: TRBV24-1
d_call: TRBD1
cdr3_aa: CATSDLRTGAPWGYTF

j_call: TRBJ2-1
v_call: TRBV12-3/TRBV12-4
d_call: TRBD2
cdr3_aa: CASSSSGVDSGTYNEQFF

j_call: TRBJ2-7
v_call: TRBV7-2
d_call: TRBD2
cdr3_aa: CASSPRLAGVSREQYF

j_call: TRBJ2-7
v_call: TRBV7-2
d_call: -
cdr3_aa: CASSPGGLAYEQYF

j_call: TRBJ2-3
v_call: TRBV20-1
d_call: TRBD2
cdr3_aa: CSGTSQDTQYF

j_call: TRBJ2-2
v_call: TRBV7-7
d_call: TRBD2
cdr3_aa: CASSQTSVTGELFF

j_call: TRBJ2-7
v_call: TRBV29-1
d_call: TRBD1
cdr3_aa: CSVSRTGTDLQYF

j_call: TRBJ2-7
v_call: TRBV4-2
d_call: -
cdr3_aa: CASRLQTANNYEQYF

j_call: TRBJ1-1
v_call: TRBV27
d_call: -
cdr3_aa: CASSFGYGAEAFF

j_call: TRBJ2-1
v_call: TRBV19
d_call: -
cdr3_aa: CASRPGPWAGNEQFF

j_call: TRBJ2-2
v_call: TRBV7-2
d_call: TRBD1
cdr3_aa: CASSPWSGGTGELFF

j_call: TRBJ2-3
v_call: TRBV2
d_call: -
cdr3_aa: CASSVSGSADTQYF

j_call: TRBJ2-2
v_call: TRBV29-1
d_call: TRBD2
cdr3_aa: CSVLGLAGSTGELFF

j_call: TRBJ2-5
v_call: TRBV20-1
d_call: TRBD2
cdr3_aa: CSARDTAGVETQYF

j_call: TRBJ2-3
v_call: TRBV10-3
d_call: -
cdr3_aa: CAIQITDTQYF

j_call: TRBJ2-7
v_call: TRBV20-1
d_call: -
cdr3_aa: CSAREQKTYEQYF

j_call: TRBJ2-1
v_call: TRBV27
d_call: TRBD2
cdr3_aa: CASSSGLAGGYGEQFF

j_call: TRBJ2-1
v_call: TRBV9
d_call: TRBD2
cdr3_aa: CASSALEVLGAGGSYEQFF

j_call: TRBJ1-2
v_call: TRBV9
d_call: -
cdr3_aa: CASSYRDGVLYGYTF

j_call: TRBJ2-7
v_call: TRBV7-9
d_call: -
cdr3_aa: CASSLTATTGFEQYF

j_call: TRBJ1-4
v_call: TRBV4-1
d_call: -
cdr3_aa: CASSQEADRATNEKLFF

j_call: TRBJ1-1
v_call: TRBV9
d_call: -
cdr3_aa: CTSSVEGVSTEAFF

j_call: TRBJ2-1
v_call: TRBV5-5
d_call: TRBD2
cdr3_aa: CASSLVGLAVLVGNEQFF

j_call: TRBJ2-3
v_call: TRBV29-1
d_call: TRBD1
cdr3_aa: CSVELQGAGGTDTQYF

j_call: TRBJ2-1
v_call: TRBV20-1
d_call: TRBD2
cdr3_aa: CSANPRLADVSSYNEQFF

j_call: TRBJ2-6
v_call: TRBV5-6
d_call: -
cdr3_aa: CASSLGGNRGFSGANVLTF

j_call: TRBJ1-5
v_call: TRBV12-3/TRBV12-4
d_call: -
cdr3_aa: CASSNREGQPQHF

j_call: TRBJ2-2
v_call: TRBV5-1
d_call: TRBD1
cdr3_aa: CASSLAAGTGTGELFF

j_call: TRBJ1-2
v_call: TRBV7-9
d_call: TRBD1
cdr3_aa: CASSLEGTGFYGYTF

j_call: TRBJ1-5
v_call: TRBV6-1
d_call: -
cdr3_aa: CASSGASDQPQHF

j_call: TRBJ2-3
v_call: TRBV7-9
d_call: TRBD2
cdr3_aa: CASSSRGGRGGTDTQYF

j_call: TRBJ2-7
v_call: TRBV6-6
d_call: TRBD1
cdr3_aa: CASREGQGASYEQYF

j_call: TRBJ2-1
v_call: TRBV11-3
d_call: TRBD2
cdr3_aa: CASSSSGKGWEQFF

j_call: TRBJ2-7
v_call: TRBV3-1
d_call: -
cdr3_aa: CASSHTGSEQYF

j_call: TRBJ2-3
v_call: TRBV20-1
d_call: -
cdr3_aa: CSASGEYTDTQYF

j_call: TRBJ1-2
v_call: TRBV20-1
d_call: -
cdr3_aa: CSATPDGHGYTF

j_call: TRBJ2-5
v_call: TRBV6-1
d_call: -
cdr3_aa: CASRRVQETQYF

j_call: TRBJ2-3
v_call: TRBV11-2
d_call: -
cdr3_aa: CASSSQLLAGREDTQYF

j_call: TRBJ2-2
v_call: TRBV6-6
d_call: -
cdr3_aa: CASSYTENTGELFF

j_call: TRBJ2-4
v_call: TRBV23-1
d_call: -
cdr3_aa: CASRGSAKNIQYF

j_call: TRBJ2-1
v_call: TRBV10-3
d_call: TRBD1
cdr3_aa: CAITRQGEQFF

j_call: TRBJ2-7
v_call: TRBV25-1
d_call: -
cdr3_aa: CASSEIDNYEQYF

j_call: TRBJ2-7
v_call: TRBV20-1
d_call: -
cdr3_aa: CSARVPAGQPYEQYF

j_call: TRBJ2-1
v_call: TRBV4-1
d_call: TRBD2
cdr3_aa: CASTPRSGSIEQFF

j_call: TRBJ2-1
v_call: TRBV24-1
d_call: TRBD1
cdr3_aa: CATSALRTGPIANNEQFF

j_call: TRBJ2-3
v_call: TRBV27
d_call: -
cdr3_aa: CASSLRWADTQYF